The present T cell receptor beta chain was sequenced within a study of blood T cell repertoires in COVID-19 (dated by TCRdb to 2019 to 2021). For the wider study: Samples from collaborators originated in the United States, Italy and Spain and spanned both the acute and convalescent phases of COVID-19. The repertoires were released in a freely available public database meant as a resource for research on the immune response to SARS-CoV-2. The dataset comprised deeply sampled blood TCRbeta repertoires from subjects exposed to, actively infected with, or recovered from COVID-19. Where HLA class I and class II types were available, the types were taken from metadata supplied by the sample provider, not from assay-based typing. The prospective study material was composed of cDNA or gDNA derived from T cells, B-cell-depleted T cells, or PBMCs. The samples were drawn from the first 160 participants of the ongoing ImmuneRACE study and from 1,254 subjects provided by 6 global collaborators. Nearly every sample came with metadata listing a de-identified subject ID, COVID-19 status, age in years and sex. What the research found in general, with its limitations: Clinical and demographic metadata were provided uncurated, with the amount varying by source and participant.

This clone occurred a few times. No antigen is known for it. No base-level quality is on record; no much larger clone is a single base apart. CDR1 LNHDA and CDR2 SQIVND are derived from the germline V gene (reference sequence). The CDR3 runs 14 amino acids, cysteine and phenylalanine included. Only the CDR3 DNA is retained, 42 bases long and in frame from the first base. V loses 5 bases, J loses 0 bases, and the germline ends lie 10 bases apart. TCRbeta CDR3 regions were amplified from genomic DNA by means of the immunoSEQ Assay, a bias-controlled multiplex PCR. On the study's bioinformatics: The number of nucleated cells in each sample was estimated from the amplification of reference gene primers within the assay. To quantify the absolute abundance of each unique TCRbeta CDR3 rearrangement, sequence reads were collapsed and filtered. Productive Simpson clonality was computed per sample as the square root of Simpson's diversity index over productive rearrangements. Entries here come from immuneACCESS through TCRdb and include only in-frame sequences with V and J called. Some clones fail to appear in such tables; in the studies checked, an unresolved V gene covers under half of the shortfall, and the cause of the remainder is unknown. The D gene and trimming were derived from the DNA, and the V and J assignments and clone size from that table. The sample yields 400,000 to 500,000 clones; about 88% were counted once. Of the sample, approximately 1.3% falls within the top ten clones.

Enrolling through a virtual design, the prospective study's participants ranged in age from roughly 18 to 100 years and lived across more than 20 United States geographic areas. In the prospective study, cohorts were assigned on the basis of participant-reported clinical history obtained from a screening survey and a study questionnaire. Exposed participants had been in contact with someone with a PCR-confirmed or clinician-diagnosed COVID-19 case within 2 weeks of study entry. Mobile phlebotomists in the prospective study collected whole blood, serum and a nasopharyngeal or oropharyngeal swab from every participant. Additional blood draws and questionnaires over an approximately two-month period could optionally be provided by prospective study participants. Blood samples from the prospective study were shipped frozen or at room temperature prior to DNA extraction.

The sequenced sample consisted of PBMCs or T cells enriched from blood (not recorded which). The receptor comes from a woman aged 18-29 years who had been exposed to COVID-19. The chain is assembled from TRBV19 and TRBJ1-1, with the identity of the D gene unclear. The DNA reads TGTGCCAGTAGTGCGCCGCCTATGAACACTGAAGCTTTCTTT. Protein translation: CASSAPPMNTEAFF. Reference TRBV19 and TRBJ1-1 proteins supply the regions before and after the CDR3; the full variable domain is: DGGITQSPKYLFRKEGQNVTLSCEQNLNHDAMYWYRQDPGQGLRLIYYSQIVNDFQKGDIAEGYSVSREKKESFPLTVTSAQKNPTAFYLCASSAPPMNTEAFFGQGTRLTVV.